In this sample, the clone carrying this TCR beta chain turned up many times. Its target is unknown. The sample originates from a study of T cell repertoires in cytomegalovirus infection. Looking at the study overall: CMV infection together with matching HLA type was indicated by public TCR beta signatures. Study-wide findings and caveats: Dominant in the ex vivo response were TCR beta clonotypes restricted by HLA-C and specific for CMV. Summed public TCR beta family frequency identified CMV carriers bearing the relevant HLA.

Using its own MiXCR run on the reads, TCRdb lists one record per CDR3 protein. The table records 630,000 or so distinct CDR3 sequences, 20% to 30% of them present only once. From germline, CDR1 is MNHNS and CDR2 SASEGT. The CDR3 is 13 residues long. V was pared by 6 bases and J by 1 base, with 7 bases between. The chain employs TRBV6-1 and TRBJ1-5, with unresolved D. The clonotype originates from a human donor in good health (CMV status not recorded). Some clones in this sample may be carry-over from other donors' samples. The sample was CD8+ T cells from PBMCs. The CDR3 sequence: CASRVGSNQPQHF. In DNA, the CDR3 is TGTGCCAGCAGGGTCGGGAGCAATCAGCCCCAGCATTTT.